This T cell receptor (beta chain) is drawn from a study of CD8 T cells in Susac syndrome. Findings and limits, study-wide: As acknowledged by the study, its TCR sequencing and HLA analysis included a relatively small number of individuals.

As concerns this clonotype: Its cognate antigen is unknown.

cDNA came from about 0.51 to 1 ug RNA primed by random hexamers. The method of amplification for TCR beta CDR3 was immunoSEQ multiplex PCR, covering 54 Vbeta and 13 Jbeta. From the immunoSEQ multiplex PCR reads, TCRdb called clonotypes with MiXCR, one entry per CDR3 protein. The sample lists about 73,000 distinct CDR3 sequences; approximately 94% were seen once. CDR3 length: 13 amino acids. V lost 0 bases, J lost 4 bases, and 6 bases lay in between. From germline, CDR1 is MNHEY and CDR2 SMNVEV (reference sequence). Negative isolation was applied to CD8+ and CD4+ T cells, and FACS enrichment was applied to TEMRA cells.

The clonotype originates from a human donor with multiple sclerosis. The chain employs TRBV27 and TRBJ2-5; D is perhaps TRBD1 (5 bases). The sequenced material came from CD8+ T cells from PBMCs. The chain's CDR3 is CASSLSGVETQYF. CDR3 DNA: TGTGCCAGCAGTTTATCAGGGGTAGAGACCCAGTACTTC.